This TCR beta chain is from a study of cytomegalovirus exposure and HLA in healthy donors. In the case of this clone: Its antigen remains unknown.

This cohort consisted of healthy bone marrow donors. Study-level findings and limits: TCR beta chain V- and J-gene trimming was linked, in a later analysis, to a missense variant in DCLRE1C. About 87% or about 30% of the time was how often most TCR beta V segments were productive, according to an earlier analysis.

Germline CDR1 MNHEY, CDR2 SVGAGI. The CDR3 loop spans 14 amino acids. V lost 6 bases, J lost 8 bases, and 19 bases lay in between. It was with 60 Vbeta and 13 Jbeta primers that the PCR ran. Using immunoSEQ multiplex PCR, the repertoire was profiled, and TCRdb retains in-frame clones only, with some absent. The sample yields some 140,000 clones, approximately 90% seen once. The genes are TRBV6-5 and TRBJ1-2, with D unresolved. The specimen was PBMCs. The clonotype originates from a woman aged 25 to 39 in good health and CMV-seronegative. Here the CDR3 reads CASRPFPSGLGYTF. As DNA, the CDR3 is TGTGCCAGCAGACCCTTCCCCTCGGGGTTGGGCTACACCTTC.